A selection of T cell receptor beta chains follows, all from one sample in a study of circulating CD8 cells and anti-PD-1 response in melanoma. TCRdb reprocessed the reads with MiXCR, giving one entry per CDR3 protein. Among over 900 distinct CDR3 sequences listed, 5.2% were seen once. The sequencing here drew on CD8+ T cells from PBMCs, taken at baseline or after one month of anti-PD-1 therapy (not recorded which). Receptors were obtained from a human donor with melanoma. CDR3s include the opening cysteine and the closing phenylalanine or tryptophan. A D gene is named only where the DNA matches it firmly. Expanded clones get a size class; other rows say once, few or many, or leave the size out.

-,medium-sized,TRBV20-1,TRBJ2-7,CSAREGAGTYEQYF,TGCAGTGCTAGAGAGGGGGCAGGTACCTACGAGCAGTACTTC
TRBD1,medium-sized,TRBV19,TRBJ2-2,CASSWTGSTGELFF,TGTGCCAGTTCATGGACAGGGAGCACCGGGGAGCTGTTTTTT
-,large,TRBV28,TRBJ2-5,CASSFEGRQETQYF,TGTGCCAGCAGTTTCGAAGGGCGCCAAGAGACCCAGTACTTC
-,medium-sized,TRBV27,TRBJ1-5,CASSLAPSNQPQHF,TGTGCCAGCAGTCTCGCCCCGAGCAATCAGCCCCAGCATTTT
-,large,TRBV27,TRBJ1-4,CASREGIGEKLFF,TGTGCCAGCAGGGAGGGGATCGGTGAAAAACTGTTTTTT
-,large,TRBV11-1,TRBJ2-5,CASRARGIQETQYF,TGTGCCAGCAGAGCCCGCGGGATCCAAGAGACCCAGTACTTC
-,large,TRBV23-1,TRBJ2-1,CASEAHEQFF,TGCGCCAGCGAGGCCCATGAGCAGTTCTTC
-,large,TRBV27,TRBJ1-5,CASSLPGYNQPQHF,TGTGCCAGCAGTTTACCTGGGTACAATCAGCCCCAGCATTTT
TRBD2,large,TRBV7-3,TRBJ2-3,CASSFRTSGGTDTQYF,TGTGCCAGCAGCTTTCGGACTAGCGGGGGTACAGATACGCAGTATTTT
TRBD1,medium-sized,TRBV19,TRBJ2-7,CASSPTTGTYEQYF,TGTGCCAGTAGTCCCACGACAGGGACGTACGAGCAGTACTTC
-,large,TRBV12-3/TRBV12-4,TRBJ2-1,CASISTNEQFF,TGTGCCAGCATTAGCACCAATGAGCAGTTCTTC
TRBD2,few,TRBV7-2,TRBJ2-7,CASSPTSGDYEQYF,TGTGCCAGCAGCCCGACTAGCGGGGATTACGAGCAGTACTTC
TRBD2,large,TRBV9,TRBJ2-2,CASSSLAGDPNTGELFF,TGTGCCAGCAGCTCACTAGCGGGGGACCCCAACACCGGGGAGCTGTTTTTT
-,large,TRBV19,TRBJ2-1,CASSLSISYNEQFF,TGTGCCAGTAGCCTCTCCATCTCCTACAATGAGCAGTTCTTC
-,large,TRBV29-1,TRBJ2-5,CSVRGWSGQETQYF,TGCAGCGTCCGAGGTTGGAGCGGGCAAGAGACCCAGTACTTC
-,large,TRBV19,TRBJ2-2,CASRPGGTGELFF,TGTGCCAGTAGGCCCGGAGGCACCGGGGAGCTGTTTTTT
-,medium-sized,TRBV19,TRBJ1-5,CASMNSGVNQPQHF,TGTGCCAGTATGAATTCGGGAGTCAATCAGCCCCAGCATTTT
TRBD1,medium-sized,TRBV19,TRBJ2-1,CASTGQAYGEQFF,TGTGCCAGCACGGGACAGGCCTACGGTGAGCAGTTCTTC
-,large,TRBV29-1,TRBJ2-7,CSVEDTSKDGTYEQYF,TGCAGCGTTGAAGATACGAGTAAGGACGGAACCTACGAGCAGTACTTC
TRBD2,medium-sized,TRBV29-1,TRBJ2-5,CSVNSGGGQETQYF,TGCAGCGTTAATTCTGGCGGGGGCCAAGAGACCCAGTACTTC
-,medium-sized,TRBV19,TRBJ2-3,CASSIDRGADTQYF,TGTGCCAGTAGTATAGATCGAGGGGCAGATACGCAGTATTTT
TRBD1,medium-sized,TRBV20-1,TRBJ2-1,CSARESRGQPEQFF,TGCAGTGCTAGAGAGTCGAGGGGACAGCCTGAGCAGTTCTTC
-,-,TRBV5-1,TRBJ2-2,CASSLYRVANTGELFF,TGCGCCAGCAGCCTCTACAGGGTCGCGAACACCGGGGAGCTGTTTTTT
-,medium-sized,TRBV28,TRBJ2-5,CASSPRWPQETQYF,TGTGCCAGCAGTCCCCGCTGGCCACAAGAGACCCAGTACTTC
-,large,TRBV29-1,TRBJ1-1,CSVALKGGDTEAFF,TGCAGCGTTGCCCTTAAGGGTGGAGACACTGAAGCTTTCTTT